The 20 T cell receptor beta chains in this list originate from one sample, sequenced in a study of cytotoxic CD8 clonotypes in ibrutinib-treated CLL. Generated by immunoSEQ multiplex PCR, the TCRdb table keeps only in-frame clones and is missing some. The table records fewer than 85,000 clones, about 85% of them present only once. Sequencing was performed on PBMCs, taken after 12 months of ibrutinib treatment. Receptors originate from a human donor with chronic lymphocytic leukemia.

This chain uses TRBV6-6 with TRBJ2-6; no clear D. V lost 5 bases and J 2 bases, leaving 7 bases between the germline ends. CDR3 length equals 14 residues. Germline assignment: CDR1 MNHNY and CDR2 SVGAGI (reference sequence). CDR3 coding DNA: TGTGCCAGCAGTCCCATTCCTGGGGCCAACGTCCTGACTTTC. Translating it yields CASSPIPGANVLTF.

V usage is TRBV28 and J usage is TRBJ2-3, with 9 bases fitting TRBD2. The V and J ends lost 2 bases and 8 bases, in that order; junction bases with no gene match: 11. The CDR3 totals 16 residues. CDR1 is MDHEN, CDR2 SYDVKM, per germline. Here the CDR3 reads CASSLDWRGGMSTQYF. DNA of the CDR3: TGTGCCAGCAGTTTAGATTGGCGGGGGGGCATGAGTACGCAGTATTTT.

The J gene is TRBJ2-7, the V gene TRBV7-2; D remains ambiguous. Germline assignment: CDR1 SGHTA and CDR2 FQGNSA. Trimming stripped 5 bases from V and 5 bases from J, with 7 bases between. This CDR3 region has 11 residues. CDR3 protein: CASSERNEQYF. In DNA form, the CDR3 reads TGTGCCAGCAGCGAACGGAACGAGCAGTACTTC.

V and J are TRBV11-1 and TRBJ1-1; D is undetermined. Trimming cost V 4 bases and J 4 bases, with 16 bases left between them. CDR1 is SGHAT and CDR2 is FQDESV in the germline V gene (reference sequence). The CDR3 covers 15 residues. The DNA for the CDR3 is TGTGCCAGCAGCTATATGGAGGGTCGAGGCACTGAAGCTTTCTTT. This sequence encodes CASSYMEGRGTEAFF.

Only a few counts were recorded for this clone. This chain joins TRBV27 and TRBJ2-4; TRBD2 matches 7 bases. CDR3 size: 15 residues. Germline V gene sequence: CDR1 MNHEY, CDR2 SMNVEV (reference sequence). V dropped 2 bases and J dropped 3; count of bases not matched to a gene: 4. CDR3 region: CASSLGGVGKNIQYF. The CDR3 bases are TGTGCCAGCAGTTTAGGGGGGGTGGGCAAAAACATTCAGTACTTC.

V and J are TRBV21-1 and TRBJ1-2; the table gives TRBD1 as D, unverified against the DNA. TRBV21-1 is described as a pseudogene. The CDR3 has 15 amino acids. The CDR3 region is CASSKALGGANGYTF. In DNA, the CDR3 is TGTGCCAGCAGCAAAGCGCTTGGGGGCGCAAACGGCTACACCTTC.

The genes are TRBV20-1 and TRBJ2-5, with D perhaps matching TRBD2 (6 bases). CDR3 length equals 11 residues. Trimming removed 1 base at V and 7 bases at J, with 7 bases between. In germline, CDR1 is DFQATT, CDR2 SNEGSKA (reference sequence). The CDR3 sequence is CSARVGGTQYF. In DNA form, the CDR3 reads TGCAGTGCTAGAGTGGGGGGGACCCAGTACTTC.

The rearrangement uses TRBV6-1 and TRBJ1-4; TRBD1 matches 7 bases. The germline CDR1 and CDR2 sequences are MNHNS and SASEGT. Trimming cost V 4 bases and J 8 bases; bases outside gene matches: 4. CDR3 size: 13 residues. CDR3 nucleotide sequence: TGTGCCAGCAGTGGACAGGGTGGCGAAAAACTGTTTTTT. As protein: CASSGQGGEKLFF.

As DNA, the CDR3 is TGTGCCAGCAAGGGAGAAGTAGATACGCAGTATTTT. It translates to CASKGEVDTQYF. The chain recombines TRBV7-2 with TRBJ2-3, with D possibly matching TRBD2 (5 bases). V lost 7 bases to trimming and J lost 5 bases, with 10 bases between them. From germline, CDR1 is SGHTA and CDR2 FQGNSA. There are 12 residues in the CDR3.

The table lists this clone with a few counts. V usage is TRBV7-8 and J usage is TRBJ2-4; the D gene is possibly TRBD2 (6 bases). Germline V gene sequence: CDR1 SGHVS, CDR2 FQNEAQ. V was shortened by 1 base and J by 3 bases, with 19 bases between the two germline ends. The CDR3 totals 18 residues. The CDR3 reads CASSLGPWTRGGKNIQYF. DNA of the CDR3: TGTGCCAGCAGCTTAGGGCCTTGGACCCGGGGAGGCAAAAACATTCAGTACTTC.

The rearrangement links TRBV7-9 to TRBJ2-7; weak D call: TRBD2 (5 bases). V was pared by 5 bases and J by 0 bases, with 17 bases between. Germline-derived CDR1 and CDR2 are SEHNR and FQNEAQ (reference sequence). The length of the CDR3 is 16 residues. The DNA of the CDR3 is TGTGCCAGCAGCCCCCCCGCGGGCCTCGCCTCCTACGAGCAGTACTTC. It specifies CASSPPAGLASYEQYF.

The V call is TRBV2, the J call TRBJ2-3; possibly TRBD1 for D (6 bases). Trimming took 6 bases from V and 6 from J, leaving 16 bases between them. CDR3 size: 14 residues. Germline V lookup: CDR1 SNHLY, CDR2 FYNNEI. CDR3 sequence: CASSPMGAGDTQYF. The CDR3 DNA reads as TGTGCCAGCAGCCCCATGGGGGCAGGGGATACGCAGTATTTT.

This chain connects TRBV2 to TRBJ1-5; the match to TRBD1 covers 7 bases. CDR3 length equals 13 residues. Germline-derived CDR1 and CDR2 are SNHLY and FYNNEI. V trimming: 8 bases; J trimming: 3 bases; junction bases outside the gene matches: 4. This CDR3 is CASRGQYNQPQHF. The CDR3 DNA reads as TGTGCCAGCCGGGGACAGTACAATCAGCCCCAGCATTTT.

This rearrangement joins TRBV28 to TRBJ1-4; possibly TRBD1 for D (5 bases). V lost 5 bases, J lost 7 bases, and 11 bases lay in between. The CDR3 is made up of 13 amino acids. Per germline, CDR1 MDHEN and CDR2 SYDVKM. CDR3 sequence: CASSDQGSEKLFF. In nucleotides, the CDR3 is TGTGCCAGCAGTGACCAGGGTAGTGAAAAACTGTTTTTT.

The genes are TRBV9 and TRBJ2-5, with 7 bases fitting TRBD2. The CDR3 is 17 amino acids. Germline assignment: CDR1 SGDLS and CDR2 YYNGEE. J lost 1 base, V lost 0 bases, and 9 bases had no gene match. The CDR3 nucleotides read TGTGCCAGCAGCGTAGGGGTAGGTGGCGGGAGCCAAGAGACCCAGTACTTC. Protein product: CASSVGVGGGSQETQYF. The whole variable domain, filled in from reference TRBV9 and TRBJ2-5, reads DSGVTQTPKHLITATGQRVTLRCSPRSGDLSVYWYQQSLDQGLQFLIQYYNGEERAKGNILERFSAQQFPDLHSELNLSSLELGDSALYFCASSVGVGGGSQETQYFGPGTRLLVL.

The V and J genes are TRBV5-1 and TRBJ1-2; maybe TRBD1 (5 bases). Deletions cut 0 bases from V and 4 bases from J, with 13 bases between. The CDR3 is made up of 15 amino acids. The germline V gene encodes CDR1 SGHRS and CDR2 YFSETQ. CDR3 nucleotide sequence: TGCGCCAGCAGCTTGGAGCAGGGAGAAATCTATGGCTACACCTTC. Protein: CASSLEQGEIYGYTF.

This chain joins TRBV27 and TRBJ2-2; the D gene is possibly TRBD2 (6 bases). CDR1 and CDR2 from the germline V gene are MNHEY and SMNVEV (reference sequence). The CDR3 is 14 amino acids. Trimming left V 4 bases short and J 5 bases short, with 11 bases between. For the CDR3, the DNA is TGTGCCAGCAGTTCCGGGGCGGGAACCGGGGAGCTGTTTTTT. Translation gives CASSSGAGTGELFF.

The chain joins TRBV7-2 to TRBJ1-1; no definite D call. The ends were cut back, 5 bases at V and 4 bases at J, with 11 bases in the middle. This CDR3 is built from 13 residues. Germline CDR1 and CDR2: SGHTA and FQGNSA. The CDR3 nucleotides read TGTGCCAGCAGCCAAAACTGGGGCACTGAAGCTTTCTTT. Protein: CASSQNWGTEAFF.

As regards this clone: Other DNA sequences in the sample encode the same CDR3. The V call is TRBV18, the J call TRBJ2-3; the match to TRBD2 covers 7 bases. The germline V gene encodes CDR1 KGHSH and CDR2 LQKENI. V shed 6 bases and J 3 bases; nucleotides not matched to a gene: 6. The CDR3 is 14 amino acids. The CDR3 is CASSPGLGTDTQYF. CDR3 DNA sequence: TGTGCCAGCTCCCCCGGACTAGGGACAGATACGCAGTATTTT.

This chain links TRBV6-5 with TRBJ2-2; unclear D gene. The CDR3 is 12 amino acids. Germline loops: CDR1 MNHEY, CDR2 SVGAGI. Between the trimmed V and J ends, which lost 6 bases and 7 bases, there was a span of 9 bases. The CDR3 region has the DNA TGTGCCAGCAGCACAAGGGACGGGGAGCTGTTTTTT. Amino acid sequence: CASSTRDGELFF.